This entry features one T cell receptor (beta chain) sequence. Its target antigen remains unknown. No qualities accompany the bases; no much larger clone lies one base away. V is cut by 4 bases and J by 7 bases, and the space between the germline ends is 18 bases. Sequences SGHDT (CDR1) and YYEEEE (CDR2) are obtained from the germline V gene. From the cysteine up to the phenylalanine, the CDR3 has a length of 15 residues. Only the CDR3 part of the read is kept: 45 bases, read in frame from the first base. The data were taken from a study of control samples from healthy donors and cancer patients (TCRdb year 2020). Libraries were built with the immunoSEQ multiplex PCR assay. TCRdb's version of the immuneACCESS table is confined to in-frame rearrangements and falls short of the full clone set. An unresolved V gene accounts for under half of the shortfall where checked; the remainder is of unknown origin. The sample has roughly 130,000 clones on record, roughly 88% of them singletons. In total, the top ten clones hold roughly 3.2% of the sample.

The specimen sequenced was blood. The receptor was isolated from a man aged 50 to 59 in good health. The sequence links TRBV5-6 to TRBJ2-4, with TRBD1 tentatively as D gene (5 bases match). The DNA reads TGTGCCAGCAGCACCACCCCTGGGGCCATGAACATTCAGTACTTC. Its product reads: CASSTTPGAMNIQYF.